These 8 T cell receptor beta chains originate from one sample sequenced in a study of STAT5B mutations in CD4+ large granular lymphocyte leukemia. Clones were sequenced by immunoSEQ multiplex PCR, and TCRdb holds only the in-frame ones, with some missing. The data hold under 50,000 clones, with 80% to 85% observed a single time. Sequenced input: CD4+ T cells from blood buffy coats. The receptors come from a human donor in good health.

The chain couples TRBV28 to TRBJ1-2, with D possibly matching TRBD1 (6 bases). Trimming pared 6 bases from V and 7 bases from J, leaving 30 bases between. Germline CDR1 and CDR2: MDHEN and SYDVKM. The CDR3 has 18 residues. The CDR3 region is CASRTRTELYRRNIGYTF. The CDR3 nucleotides read TGTGCCAGCAGGACCAGGACAGAATTATACAGACGAAATATTGGCTACACCTTC.

The rearrangement joins TRBV7-3 to TRBJ2-5; D unresolved. Germline values: CDR1 SGHTA, CDR2 FQGTGA. V lost 0 bases to trimming and J lost 5 bases, with 10 bases between them. The CDR3 is 14 residues long. This chain's CDR3 is CASSLTGTMETQYF. DNA for the CDR3: TGTGCCAGCAGCTTAACTGGCACTATGGAGACCCAGTACTTC.

The gene calls are TRBV7-3 and TRBJ2-7, with 7 nucleotides matching TRBD1. The CDR3 totals 15 residues. CDR1 and CDR2 (germline): SGHTA, FQGTGA. V gave up 0 bases and J gave up 3 bases; unmatched junction bases: 5. As DNA, the CDR3 is TGTGCCAGCAGCTTAACGGGGGACAGCCACTACGAGCAGTACTTC. Translation gives CASSLTGDSHYEQYF.

The chain carries TRBV6-5 and TRBJ1-1; D call uncertain. Germline CDR1 is MNHEY and CDR2 is SVGAGI. The CDR3 is 14 residues long. Trimming took 2 bases from V and 1 from J, leaving 8 bases between them. CDR3 DNA sequence: TGTGCCAGCAGTTACCACAGCTCGAACACTGAAGCTTTCTTT. Its protein is CASSYHSSNTEAFF.

The chain employs TRBV11-2 and TRBJ2-1; TRBD2 is a possible D gene (6 bases). Germline V lookup: CDR1 SGHAT, CDR2 FQNNGV. The CDR3 is 15 residues long. With 0 bases removed from V and 12 bases from J, the gap between germline ends came to 18 bases. CDR3 in amino acids: CASSLERTTFRAQFF. CDR3 DNA: TGTGCCAGCAGCTTAGAGCGGACTACCTTTCGTGCGCAGTTCTTC. The whole variable domain, filled in from reference TRBV11-2 and TRBJ2-1, reads EAGVAQSPRYKIIEKRQSVAFWCNPISGHATLYWYQQILGQGPKLLIQFQNNGVVDDSQLPKDRFSAERLKGVDSTLKIQPAKLEDSAVYLCASSLERTTFRAQFFGPGTRLTVL.

The chain carries TRBV6-1 and TRBJ1-1; D possibly corresponds to TRBD1 (5 bases). This CDR3 region has 13 residues. Between the trimmed V and J ends, which lost 7 bases and 1 base, there was a span of 10 bases. The V gene's germline CDR1 is MNHNS and CDR2 SASEGT. The CDR3 coding sequence is TGTGCCAGCAATACCGACAGGAACACTGAAGCTTTCTTT. Translating it yields CASNTDRNTEAFF.

The chain joins TRBV18 to TRBJ2-1; 10 positions agree with TRBD1. The CDR3 is 16 amino acids. Germline values: CDR1 KGHSH, CDR2 LQKENI. V dropped 4 bases and J dropped 5; count of bases not matched to a gene: 8. CDR3 protein: CASSQSSGQGHNEQFF. The DNA for the CDR3 is TGTGCCAGCTCACAATCATCGGGACAGGGGCACAATGAGCAGTTCTTC.

This clone was picked up a small number of times. The J gene is TRBJ2-7, the V gene TRBV9; the D gene is possibly TRBD2 (5 bases). V gave up 4 bases and J gave up 0 bases, with 14 bases separating them. Germline V gene data show CDR1 as SGDLS and CDR2 as YYNGEE. This CDR3 region has 15 residues. The CDR3 DNA is TGTGCCAGCAGCCCCGGACTGTACTCCTCCTACGAGCAGTACTTC. Encoded protein: CASSPGLYSSYEQYF.